These T cell receptor beta chains were read from a single sample in a study of glioma-infiltrating T cells after dendritic cell vaccination. Repertoires were generated with immunoSEQ multiplex PCR, while TCRdb's copy carries only in-frame clones and drops some. The sample has more than 70,000 clones, roughly 84% seen once; the top ten hold 2% to 2.5%. Material: blood, obtained after dendritic cell vaccination. Receptors were obtained from a human donor with glioblastoma. CDR3s include the opening cysteine and the closing phenylalanine or tryptophan. The D gene is left open where the match is weak. Size values are once, few and many counts, or a class for expanded clones, and some rows have none.

D	size	V	J	CDR3	DNA
NA	NA	TRBV10-1	TRBJ1-2	CASNSSYGYTF	TGCGCCAGCAATTCGTCCTATGGCTACACCTTC
TRBD1	NA	TRBV5-4	TRBJ1-2	CASSLRQGNYGYTF	TGTGCCAGCAGCCTAAGACAGGGCAACTATGGCTACACCTTC
TRBD1	NA	TRBV6-5	TRBJ2-5	CASSYGDRVRQETQYF	TGTGCCAGCAGTTATGGGGACAGGGTGCGGCAAGAGACCCAGTACTTC
TRBD1	NA	TRBV7-9	TRBJ1-4	CASSLGQGATNEKLFF	TGTGCCAGCAGCTTAGGACAGGGGGCGACTAATGAAAAACTGTTTTTT
NA	NA	TRBV5-1	TRBJ2-1	CASSLEGDYSYNEQFF	TGCGCCAGCAGCTTGGAGGGGGACTACTCTTACAATGAGCAGTTCTTC
NA	NA	TRBV7-6	TRBJ2-1	CASSYEDSDNEQFF	TGTGCCAGCAGCTACGAAGACAGTGACAATGAGCAGTTCTTC
NA	NA	TRBV7-9	TRBJ1-5	CASSTDRLSNQPQHF	TGTGCCAGCAGCACGGACAGACTTAGCAATCAGCCCCAGCATTTT
NA	once	TRBV10-2	TRBJ2-3	CASSLQSGTDTQYF	TGCGCCAGCAGCCTACAGAGCGGTACAGATACGCAGTATTTT
TRBD2	NA	TRBV7-2	TRBJ2-1	CASSLTGTSGGSSYNEQFF	TGTGCCAGCAGCCTTACCGGGACTAGCGGGGGGAGCTCCTACAATGAGCAGTTCTTC
TRBD2	NA	TRBV14	TRBJ2-7	CASSLSGSANEQYF	TGTGCCAGCAGCCTTAGCGGGAGTGCGAACGAGCAGTACTTC
NA	NA	TRBV18	TRBJ1-5	CASSGGLAQPQHF	TGTGCCAGCTCTGGGGGCCTCGCGCAGCCCCAGCATTTT
NA	few	TRBV7-9	TRBJ1-1	CASVNRVGNTEAFF	TGTGCCAGCGTTAACAGGGTTGGGAACACTGAAGCTTTCTTT
TRBD1	once	TRBV11-3	TRBJ2-1	CASSSTGTGRVNEQFF	TGTGCCAGCAGCTCAACCGGGACAGGGAGGGTAAATGAGCAGTTCTTC
NA	NA	TRBV21-1	TRBJ1-2	CASSTEPGQGALTNYGYTF	TGTGCCAGCAGCACCGAGCCGGGACAGGGGGCCTTGACTAACTATGGCTACACCTTC
TRBD1	NA	TRBV29-1	TRBJ2-1	CSGLGQGRINEQFF	TGCAGCGGCTTAGGACAGGGGAGAATAAATGAGCAGTTCTTC
TRBD2	NA	TRBV5-1	TRBJ2-1	CASSLGTSGGYNEQFF	TGCGCCAGCAGCTTGGGGACTAGCGGGGGCTACAATGAGCAGTTCTTC
NA	NA	TRBV5-1	TRBJ2-1	CASSFKGPSWFF	TGCGCCAGCAGCTTTAAGGGGCCTAGTTGGTTCTTC
TRBD1	NA	TRBV6-4	TRBJ2-3	CASSDAARGLLYF	TGTGCCAGCAGTGACGCAGCCAGGGGGTTGCTGTATTTT
NA	NA	TRBV6-1	TRBJ1-2	CASRRPQEGNYGYTF	TGTGCCAGCAGGAGACCTCAAGAGGGTAACTATGGCTACACCTTC
TRBD2	NA	TRBV18	TRBJ2-2	CASSPSLAGAFTGELFF	TGTGCCAGCTCACCATCCCTAGCGGGTGCCTTCACCGGGGAGCTGTTTTTT
NA	NA	TRBV18	TRBJ1-2	CASSFEQNYGYTF	TGTGCCAGCTCATTCGAACAGAACTATGGCTACACCTTC
TRBD2	NA	TRBV11-3	TRBJ2-3	CASSRLAGMTDTQYF	TGTGCCAGCAGCCGACTAGCGGGAATGACAGATACGCAGTATTTT
NA	NA	TRBV6-5	TRBJ1-3	CASYGFSGNTIYF	TGTGCCAGTTACGGTTTCTCTGGAAACACCATATATTTT
TRBD2	few	TRBV5-1	TRBJ2-7	CASSLTSGTYEQYF	TGCGCCAGCAGCTTGACTAGCGGGACCTACGAGCAGTACTTC
TRBD2	few	TRBV11-1	TRBJ2-7	CASSLIGGREGYEQYF	TGTGCCAGCAGCTTAATCGGAGGGCGGGAGGGGTACGAGCAGTACTTC
NA	NA	TRBV9	TRBJ1-1	CASSVGGGLTTEAFF	TGTGCCAGCAGCGTAGGGGGGGGCCTGACCACTGAAGCTTTCTTT
NA	NA	TRBV29-1	TRBJ2-7	CSVVIQEQYF	TGCAGCGTTGTTATCCAGGAGCAGTACTTC
NA	NA	TRBV2	TRBJ2-1	CARRSGQSYNEQFF	TGTGCCAGGAGAAGCGGGCAAAGTTACAATGAGCAGTTCTTC
TRBD2	NA	TRBV6-1	TRBJ2-3	CASSEGLAGGDTQYF	TGTGCCAGCAGTGAAGGGCTAGCGGGGGGCGATACGCAGTATTTT
NA	NA	TRBV5-6	TRBJ2-5	CASTMIQKETQYF	TGTGCCAGCACCATGATACAGAAAGAGACCCAGTACTTC
TRBD2	NA	TRBV10-3	TRBJ2-1	CAISSGLAGTYNEQFF	TGTGCCATCAGCTCTGGACTAGCGGGGACCTACAATGAGCAGTTCTTC
NA	NA	TRBV2	TRBJ2-3	CASSVDSGRTDTQYF	TGTGCCAGCAGTGTAGATAGCGGACGCACAGATACGCAGTATTTT
NA	NA	TRBV5-8	TRBJ2-1	CASTWGRVGNEQFF	TGTGCCAGCACCTGGGGCAGGGTAGGGAATGAGCAGTTCTTC
NA	few	TRBV7-8	TRBJ2-7	CASSLQARGEQYF	TGTGCCAGCAGCTTACAGGCTCGGGGAGAGCAGTACTTC
TRBD2	NA	TRBV5-1	TRBJ2-3	CASSPGGAGSTDTQYF	TGCGCCAGCAGCCCGGGGGGAGCGGGAAGCACAGATACGCAGTATTTT
TRBD1	NA	TRBV5-6	TRBJ1-1	CASSSRQGRTSEAFF	TGTGCCAGCAGCTCAAGACAGGGCAGGACCTCTGAAGCTTTCTTT
TRBD2	few	TRBV5-1	TRBJ2-5	CASTLAGKETQYF	TGCGCCAGCACCTTAGCGGGGAAAGAGACCCAGTACTTC
NA	NA	TRBV4-1	TRBJ1-1	CASTNILGGGRAFF	TGCGCCAGCACCAACATCCTCGGGGGAGGGCGAGCTTTCTTT
NA	NA	TRBV5-5	TRBJ2-2	CASSHRDTGELFF	TGTGCCAGCAGTCACAGAGACACCGGGGAGCTGTTTTTT
NA	NA	TRBV6-6	TRBJ1-5	CASTNLFNQPQHF	TGTGCCAGCACTAATCTCTTTAATCAGCCCCAGCATTTT
NA	NA	TRBV5-1	TRBJ2-7	CASSTRGSGEQYF	TGCGCCAGCAGCACGAGGGGGAGCGGCGAGCAGTACTTC
NA	NA	TRBV19	TRBJ1-5	CASTRRVNSNQPQHF	TGTGCCAGTACCCGACGGGTGAATAGCAATCAGCCCCAGCATTTT